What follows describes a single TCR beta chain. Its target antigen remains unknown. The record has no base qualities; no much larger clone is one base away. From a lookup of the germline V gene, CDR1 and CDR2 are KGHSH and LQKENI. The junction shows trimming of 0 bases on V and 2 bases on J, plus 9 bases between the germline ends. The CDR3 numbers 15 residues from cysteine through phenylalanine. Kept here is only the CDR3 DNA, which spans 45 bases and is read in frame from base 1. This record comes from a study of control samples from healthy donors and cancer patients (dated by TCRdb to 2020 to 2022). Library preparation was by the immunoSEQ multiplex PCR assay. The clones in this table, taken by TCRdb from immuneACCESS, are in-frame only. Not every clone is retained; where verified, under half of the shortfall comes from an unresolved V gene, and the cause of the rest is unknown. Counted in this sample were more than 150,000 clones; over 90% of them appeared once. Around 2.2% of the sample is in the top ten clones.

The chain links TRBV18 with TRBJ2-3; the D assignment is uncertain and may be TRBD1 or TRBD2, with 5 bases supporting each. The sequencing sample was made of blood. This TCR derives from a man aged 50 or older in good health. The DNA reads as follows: TGTGCCAGCTCACCACCGGGACGGCACACAGATACGCAGTATTTT. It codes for CASSPPGRHTDTQYF. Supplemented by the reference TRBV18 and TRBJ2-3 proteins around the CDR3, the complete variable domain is NAGVMQNPRHLVRRRGQEARLRCSPMKGHSHVYWYRQLPEEGLKFMVYLQKENIIDESGMPKERFSAEFPKEGPSILRIQQVVRGDSAAYFCASSPPGRHTDTQYFGPGTRLTVL.